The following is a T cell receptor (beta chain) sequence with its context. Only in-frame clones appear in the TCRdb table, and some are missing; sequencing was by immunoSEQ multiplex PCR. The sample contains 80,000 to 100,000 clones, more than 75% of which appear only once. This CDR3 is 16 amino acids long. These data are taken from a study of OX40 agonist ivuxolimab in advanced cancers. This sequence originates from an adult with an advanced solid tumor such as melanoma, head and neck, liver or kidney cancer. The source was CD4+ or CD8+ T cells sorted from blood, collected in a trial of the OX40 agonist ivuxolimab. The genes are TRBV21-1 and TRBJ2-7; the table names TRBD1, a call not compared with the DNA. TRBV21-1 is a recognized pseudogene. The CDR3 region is CASSKGKRQGTHEQYF. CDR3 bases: TGTGCCAGCAGCAAAGGGAAGAGACAGGGTACCCACGAGCAGTACTTC.